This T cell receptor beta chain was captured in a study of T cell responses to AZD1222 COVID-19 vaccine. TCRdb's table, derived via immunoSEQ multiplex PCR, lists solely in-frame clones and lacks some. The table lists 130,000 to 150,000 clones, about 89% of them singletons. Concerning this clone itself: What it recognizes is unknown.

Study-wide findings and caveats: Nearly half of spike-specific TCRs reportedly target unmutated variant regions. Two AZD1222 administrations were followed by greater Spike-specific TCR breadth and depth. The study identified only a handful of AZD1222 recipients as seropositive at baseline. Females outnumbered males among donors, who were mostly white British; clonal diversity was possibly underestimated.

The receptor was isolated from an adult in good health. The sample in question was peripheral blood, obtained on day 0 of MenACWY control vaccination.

The CDR3 loop reads CSGGNTEAFF. The CDR3, as DNA: TGCAGCGGGGGCAACACTGAAGCTTTCTTT. The chain combines TRBV29-1 with TRBJ1-1, with D maybe TRBD1 (5 bases). V was shortened by 7 bases and J by 2 bases, with 5 bases between the two germline ends. Germline values: CDR1 SQVTM, CDR2 ANQGSEA. The CDR3 consists of 10 residues.